This is a list of T cell receptor beta chains from one sample in a study of response to subunit inactivated influenza vaccine. One entry per CDR3 protein results from TCRdb running MiXCR on the RT-PCR reads. Of about 540,000 distinct CDR3 sequences in the sample, under 25% are singletons; the top ten hold 2.5% to 3%. The same sample was also studied in work on T cells expressing NK-cell markers.

The sample here was CD4+ T cells sorted from PBMCs, taken approximately 13 days after vaccination. Every receptor here comes from a man aged 45-60 years who received an inactivated influenza vaccine. Each CDR3 is given with its conserved first and last residue. Size values are once, few and many counts, or a class for expanded clones, and some rows have none.

v_gene	abundance	j_gene	CDR3aa
TRBV24-1	few	TRBJ2-1	CATSEGGGTYNEQFF
TRBV20-1	few	TRBJ2-3	CSAKGLASAATDTQYF
TRBV9	.	TRBJ2-7	CASSEGVTYEQYF
TRBV7-2	.	TRBJ2-2	CASIAAGQSNTGELFF
TRBV6-5	.	TRBJ2-2	CASSYSTRPSTGELFF
TRBV27	many	TRBJ1-4	CASSSDNEKLFF
TRBV12-3/TRBV12-4	.	TRBJ1-6	CASSSAVNSPLHF
TRBV19	few	TRBJ2-7	CASSMATGGYEQYF
TRBV12-3/TRBV12-4	once	TRBJ2-2	CASSLGPSGSTGELFF
TRBV6-1	.	TRBJ1-5	CASSPDRGIIQPQHF
TRBV6-5	few	TRBJ1-3	CASSYEGSSGNTIYF
TRBV7-9	many	TRBJ1-1	CASSSPQNTEAFF
TRBV15	.	TRBJ2-1	CATSRTTASSYNEQFF
TRBV7-2	.	TRBJ2-7	CASRESSGNVGEQYF
TRBV20-1	.	TRBJ2-3	CSAIVDTQYF
TRBV27	.	TRBJ2-5	CASKPVNQETQYF
TRBV7-8	.	TRBJ2-1	CASSFLSGRYNEQFF
TRBV12-3/TRBV12-4	.	TRBJ2-1	CASSIVGLAGEQFF
TRBV12-3/TRBV12-4	few	TRBJ2-1	CASSISGRAGYDEQFF
TRBV15	.	TRBJ2-1	CATIRDGTGVYNEQFF
TRBV7-2	.	TRBJ2-4	CASSLAHRVQNIQYF
TRBV7-9	few	TRBJ2-7	CASSRGTGFNEQYF
TRBV6-1	many	TRBJ1-2	CASSVSGGDSGGYTF
TRBV6-1	.	TRBJ1-6	CASSRGRRGHSPLHF